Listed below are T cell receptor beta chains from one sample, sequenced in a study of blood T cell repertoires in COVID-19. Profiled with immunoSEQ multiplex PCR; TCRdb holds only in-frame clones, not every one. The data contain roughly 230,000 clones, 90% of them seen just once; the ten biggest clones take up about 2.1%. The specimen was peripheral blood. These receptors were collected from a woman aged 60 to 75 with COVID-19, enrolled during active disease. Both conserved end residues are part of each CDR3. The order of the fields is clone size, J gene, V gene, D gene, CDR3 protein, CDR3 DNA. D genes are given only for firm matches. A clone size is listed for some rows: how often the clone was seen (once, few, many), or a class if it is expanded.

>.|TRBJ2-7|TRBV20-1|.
CSASLEARGEQYF
TGCAGTGCTAGTCTCGAGGCGCGGGGCGAGCAGTACTTC
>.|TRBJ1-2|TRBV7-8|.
CASSPGSYGYTF
TGTGCCAGCAGCCCCGGTTCCTATGGCTACACCTTC
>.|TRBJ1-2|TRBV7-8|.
CASSGVPRDIRESYGYTF
TGTGCCAGCAGCGGAGTGCCCCGGGACATCCGAGAGAGTTATGGCTACACCTTC
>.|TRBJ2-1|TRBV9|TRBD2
CASSLSGGASLEQFF
TGTGCCAGCAGCCTTAGCGGGGGCGCGAGTCTGGAGCAGTTCTTC
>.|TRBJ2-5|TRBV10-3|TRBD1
CAIKPQGARETQYF
TGTGCCATCAAGCCCCAGGGGGCCCGCGAGACCCAGTACTTC
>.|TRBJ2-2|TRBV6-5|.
CASSYEGRTGELFF
TGTGCCAGCAGTTACGAGGGGAGGACCGGGGAGCTGTTTTTT
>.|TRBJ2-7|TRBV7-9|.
CASSFQDSSEQYF
TGTGCCAGCAGCTTCCAGGACAGTTCCGAGCAGTACTTC
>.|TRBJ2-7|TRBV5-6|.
CASSLTARGEQYF
TGTGCCAGCAGCCTCACAGCCAGGGGCGAGCAGTACTTC
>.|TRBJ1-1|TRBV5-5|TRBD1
CASSHGQGGTEAFF
TGTGCCAGCAGCCACGGACAGGGCGGCACTGAAGCTTTCTTT
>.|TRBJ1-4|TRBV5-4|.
CASSLSRGGLNEKLFF
TGTGCCAGCAGCTTGAGTCGAGGGGGTTTAAATGAAAAACTGTTTTTT
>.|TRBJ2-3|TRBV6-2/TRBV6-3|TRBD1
CASSYLGQAADTQYF
TGTGCCAGCAGTTACCTTGGACAGGCAGCAGATACGCAGTATTTT
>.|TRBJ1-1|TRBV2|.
CASGGLSLPGGNGRF
TGTGCCAGCGGGGGTCTGTCCTTGCCCGGCGGGAACGGTCGATTT
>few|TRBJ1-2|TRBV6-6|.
CASSYSGEGYYGYTF
TGTGCCAGCAGTTACTCTGGGGAGGGATATTATGGCTACACCTTC
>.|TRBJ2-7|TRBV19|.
CASSIGSTGYPYEQYF
TGTGCCAGTAGTATCGGTTCCACAGGGTATCCCTACGAGCAGTACTTC
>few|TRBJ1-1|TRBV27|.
CASSPAGLNTEAFF
TGTGCCAGCAGCCCCGCGGGTCTGAACACTGAAGCTTTCTTT
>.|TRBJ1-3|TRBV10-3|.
CAISPNSGNTIYF
TGTGCCATCAGTCCTAACTCTGGAAACACCATATATTTT
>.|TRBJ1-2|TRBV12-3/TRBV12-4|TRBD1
CASSGTGSYGYTF
TGTGCCAGCAGTGGGACAGGGAGCTATGGCTACACCTTC
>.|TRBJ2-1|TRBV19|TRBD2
CASSSTSGGVYNEQFF
TGTGCCAGTAGTTCGACTAGCGGGGGGGTTTACAATGAGCAGTTCTTC
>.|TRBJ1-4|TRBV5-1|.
CASSLSGVNEKLFF
TGCGCCAGCAGCTTGTCAGGGGTTAATGAAAAACTGTTTTTT
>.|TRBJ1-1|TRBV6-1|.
CASSEFGEGRGAEAFF
TGTGCCAGCAGTGAATTCGGAGAGGGGCGCGGGGCTGAAGCTTTCTTT
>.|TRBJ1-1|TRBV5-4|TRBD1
CASSLVGGVGWTEAFF
TGTGCCAGCAGCCTTGTAGGGGGCGTAGGTTGGACTGAAGCTTTCTTT
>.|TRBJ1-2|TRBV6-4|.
CVIARSVDYGYTF
TGTGTCATAGCGAGGAGTGTAGACTATGGCTACACCTTC
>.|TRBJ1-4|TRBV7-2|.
CASSLGGAGARNNF
TGTGCCAGCAGCCTTGGGGGGGCCGGGGCACGCAATAATTTT
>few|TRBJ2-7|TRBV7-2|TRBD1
CASSLGGQGYEQYF
TGTGCCAGCAGCTTAGGGGGACAGGGCTACGAGCAGTACTTC
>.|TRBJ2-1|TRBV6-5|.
CASSSLETSSNEQFF
TGTGCCAGCAGTAGTCTCGAGACTAGTAGCAATGAGCAGTTCTTC
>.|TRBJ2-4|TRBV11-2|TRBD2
CASSLDLVLGGAKNIQYF
TGTGCCAGCAGCTTAGATCTGGTTCTCGGGGGGGCTAAAAACATTCAGTACTTC
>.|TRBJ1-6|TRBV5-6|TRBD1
CASSEATGARGSPLHF
TGTGCCAGCAGCGAGGCGACAGGGGCCCGTGGCTCACCCCTCCACTTT
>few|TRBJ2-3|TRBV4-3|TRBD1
CASSQDSGTEYTDTQYF
TGCGCCAGCAGCCAAGACTCCGGGACAGAATACACAGATACGCAGTATTTT
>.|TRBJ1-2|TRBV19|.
CASKQWGDNYGYTF
TGTGCCAGTAAGCAATGGGGAGATAACTATGGCTACACCTTC
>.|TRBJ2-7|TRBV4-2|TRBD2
CASSQILRAGDEQYF
TGTGCCAGCAGCCAGATCCTCCGGGCGGGGGACGAGCAGTACTTC
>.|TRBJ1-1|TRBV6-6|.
CAIKGGPRGEAFF
TGTGCCATAAAGGGAGGCCCTCGAGGTGAAGCTTTCTTT
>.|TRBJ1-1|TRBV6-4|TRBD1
CASSDRQGPWTEAFF
TGTGCCAGCAGTGACCGACAGGGGCCTTGGACTGAAGCTTTCTTT
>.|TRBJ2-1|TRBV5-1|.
CASSFQSQGGNEQFF
TGCGCCAGCAGCTTCCAATCACAGGGGGGGAATGAGCAGTTCTTC
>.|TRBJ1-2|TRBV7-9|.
CASGGAYGYTF
TGTGCCAGCGGGGGGGCCTATGGCTACACCTTC
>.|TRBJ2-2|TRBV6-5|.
CASEEAIDTGELFF
TGTGCCAGCGAGGAGGCGATTGACACCGGGGAGCTGTTTTTT
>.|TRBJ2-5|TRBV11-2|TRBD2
CASSSMGGNQETQYF
TGTGCCAGCAGCTCAATGGGAGGGAACCAAGAGACCCAGTACTTC
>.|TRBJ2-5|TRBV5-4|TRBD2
CASREGLAGGETQYF
TGTGCCAGCAGGGAGGGACTAGCGGGGGGGGAGACCCAGTACTTC
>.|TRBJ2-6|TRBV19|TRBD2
CASSRVAGDYSGANVLTF
TGTGCCAGTAGTAGGGTAGCGGGGGACTACTCTGGGGCCAACGTCCTGACTTTC
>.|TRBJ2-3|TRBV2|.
CASSYRKPSTDTQYF
TGTGCCAGCAGCTACAGGAAACCTAGCACAGATACGCAGTATTTT
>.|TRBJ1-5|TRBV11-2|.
CASSLDGAGLSNQPQHF
TGTGCCAGCAGCTTAGATGGCGCGGGGCTCAGCAATCAGCCCCAGCATTTT
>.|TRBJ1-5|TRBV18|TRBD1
CASSPRTGGNQPQHF
TGTGCCAGCTCACCACGAACAGGGGGGAATCAGCCCCAGCATTTT
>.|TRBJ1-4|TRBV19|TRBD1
CASKDRTGGAFGINEKLFF
TGTGCCAGTAAGGACAGGACAGGGGGCGCGTTCGGGATAAATGAAAAACTGTTTTTT
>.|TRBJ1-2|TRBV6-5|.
CASKKGGFYGYTF
TGTGCCAGCAAGAAAGGAGGGTTCTATGGCTACACCTTC
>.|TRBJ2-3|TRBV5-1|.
CASSLDNSFGADTQYF
TGCGCCAGCAGCTTGGACAACAGTTTCGGCGCAGATACGCAGTATTTT
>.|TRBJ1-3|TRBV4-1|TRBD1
CASSRSGQEVGNTIYF
TGCGCCAGCAGCCGCTCGGGACAGGAGGTTGGAAACACCATATATTTT
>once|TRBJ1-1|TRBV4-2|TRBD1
CASSQDQGADTEAFF
TGTGCCAGCAGCCAAGATCAGGGGGCGGACACTGAAGCTTTCTTT
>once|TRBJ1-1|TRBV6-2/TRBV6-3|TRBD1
CASSYSKQGMNTEAFF
TGTGCCAGCAGTTACTCTAAACAGGGGATGAACACTGAAGCTTTCTTT